This TCR beta chain was recorded in a study of T cells in Graves' hyperthyroidism and ophthalmopathy. The study, taken as a whole, reports: Most expanded thyroid clonotypes above 0.001 also appeared in blood.

The CDR3 contains 18 residues. Germline V gene data show CDR1 as SNHLY and CDR2 as FYNNEI. Unmatched junction bases numbered 14, after V lost 6 bases and J lost 2 bases. This clonotype was observed many times. Antigen specificity is unknown. Researchers took RNA transcripts and amplified the TCR beta CDR3 regions from them. Primed by the HTBI set, a first-round RT-PCR was run on the TCR CDR3. One entry per CDR3 protein results from TCRdb running MiXCR on the multiplex PCR reads. The sample contains some 700,000 distinct CDR3 sequences, 17% of which appear only once. The sequence was obtained from a man aged 45-65 years with Graves' hyperthyroidism. The sample consisted of blood. The chain has TRBV2 and TRBJ2-4; 9 bases map to TRBD1. This CDR3 is CASRGTGQGILTKNIQYF. CDR3 nucleotides: TGTGCCAGCAGAGGTACGGGACAGGGAATTTTAACCAAAAACATTCAGTACTTC.